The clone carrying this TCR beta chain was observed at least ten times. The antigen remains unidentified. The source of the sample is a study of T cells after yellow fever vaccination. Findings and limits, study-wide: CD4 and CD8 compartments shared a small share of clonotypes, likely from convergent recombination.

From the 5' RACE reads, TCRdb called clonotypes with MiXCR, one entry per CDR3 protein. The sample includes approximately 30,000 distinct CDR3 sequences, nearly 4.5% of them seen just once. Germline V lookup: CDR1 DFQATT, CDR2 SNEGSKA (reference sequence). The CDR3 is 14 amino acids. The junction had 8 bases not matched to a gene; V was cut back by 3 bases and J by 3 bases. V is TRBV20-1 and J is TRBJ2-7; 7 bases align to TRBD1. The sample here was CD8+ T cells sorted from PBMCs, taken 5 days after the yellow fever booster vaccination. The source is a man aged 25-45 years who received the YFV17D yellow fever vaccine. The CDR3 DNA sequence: TGCAGTGCTAGGCCCCGACAGGGCAACTACGAGCAGTACTTC. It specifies CSARPRQGNYEQYF.